What follows are 31 T cell receptor beta chains derived from one specimen sequenced in a study of T-cell memory formation after mild COVID-19. TCRdb redid the calling of the 5' RACE reads with MiXCR, one entry per CDR3 protein. The table shows some 450,000 distinct CDR3 sequences, with about 20% occurring only once. Sequenced input: PBMCs or a T cell subset sorted from them (not recorded which). These receptors were obtained from an adult woman who had mild COVID-19 (a few samples of this study predate the infection). Cell type and time point are not known.

This CDR3 reads CASSPWVTSGTDTQYF. CDR3 nucleotide sequence: TGTGCCAGCAGCCCCTGGGTGACTAGCGGAACAGATACGCAGTATTTT. The chain has TRBV7-3 and TRBJ2-3, with 9 bases aligning to TRBD2. The CDR3 runs to 16 residues. With V trimmed by 5 bases and J by 3 bases, 9 bases remained unmatched. Germline V lookup: CDR1 SGHTA, CDR2 FQGTGA.

The chain combines TRBV5-8 with TRBJ2-1; 10 bases align to TRBD1. The trim removed 3 bases at V and 3 bases at J, leaving 3 bases unmatched. This CDR3 region has 15 residues. The germline gives CDR1 SGHTS, CDR2 YDEGEE. Here the CDR3 reads CASSWGQGIYNEQFF. CDR3 nucleotides: TGTGCCAGCAGCTGGGGACAGGGGATCTACAATGAGCAGTTCTTC.

The rearrangement joins TRBV20-1 to TRBJ2-1, with D unclear. Germline V gene data show CDR1 as DFQATT and CDR2 as SNEGSKA (reference sequence). Trimming stripped 6 bases from V and 4 bases from J, with 7 bases between. The CDR3 consists of 11 residues. The DNA of the CDR3 is TGCAGTGCCACACTATACAATGAGCAGTTCTTC. Translating gives CSATLYNEQFF.

The rearrangement joins TRBV7-2 to TRBJ1-1; tentative D call: TRBD1 (5 bases). V lost 5 bases and J lost 8, with 9 bases in between. The length of the CDR3 is 11 residues. Germline V CDR1 and CDR2: SGHTA, FQGNSA. This CDR3 reads CASSAGREAFF. In DNA, the CDR3 is TGTGCCAGCAGCGCGGGACGGGAAGCTTTCTTT.

Sample share makes this clonotype medium-sized. J is TRBJ2-3 and V is TRBV5-1; D gene unclear. Trimming pared 2 bases from V and 2 bases from J, leaving 9 bases between. The CDR3 covers 14 residues. Germline CDR1 is SGHRS and CDR2 is YFSETQ. CDR3 DNA: TGCGCCAGCAGCTTTAGGCAGGCCACAGATACGCAGTATTTT. It specifies CASSFRQATDTQYF.

This clonotype occurred a few times. This chain connects TRBV7-2 to TRBJ2-3; D is perhaps TRBD1 or TRBD2 (5 bases each). The CDR3 consists of 15 residues. In germline, CDR1 is SGHTA, CDR2 FQGNSA. V lost 2 bases, J lost 2 bases, and 11 bases lay in between. Written as DNA, the CDR3 is TGTGCCAGCAGCTTACGAGGGGCCCACACAGATACGCAGTATTTT. Translated, it gives CASSLRGAHTDTQYF.

This clonotype was detected a few times. The chain joins TRBV3-1 to TRBJ1-3; no definite D call. Per the germline V gene, CDR1 is LGHDT and CDR2 is YNNKEL (reference sequence). The CDR3 contains 15 residues. V lost 5 bases, J lost 4 bases, and 15 bases lay in between. CDR3 nucleotide sequence: TGTGCCAGCAGCTTAGACCCGGGAGGAGGAAACACCATATATTTT. It is translated as CASSLDPGGGNTIYF.

The gene calls are TRBV4-1 and TRBJ2-3; the D gene is possibly TRBD1 (5 bases). This CDR3 is built from 16 residues. With 0 bases removed from V and 2 bases from J, the gap between germline ends came to 12 bases. Germline loops: CDR1 MGHRA, CDR2 YSYEKL. CDR3 sequence (DNA): TGCGCCAGCAGCCAAGATAGCCAGGGAATCACAGATACGCAGTATTTT. It codes for CASSQDSQGITDTQYF.

This sequence joins TRBV3-1 and TRBJ2-3, with D uncertain. This CDR3 is built from 15 residues. Germline V gives CDR1 LGHDT, CDR2 YNNKEL (reference sequence). V was cut by 1 base and J by 2 bases, with 10 bases left in between. In DNA, the CDR3 is TGTGCCAGCAGCCAAGGAGCTAGATACACAGATACGCAGTATTTT. The encoded protein is CASSQGARYTDTQYF.

This clonotype has just a few counts. The chain employs TRBV12-3 or TRBV12-4 and TRBJ1-2, with TRBD1 as a possible D gene (6 bases). CDR3 length: 13 residues. The V end was cut by 6 bases, the J end by 4 bases, with 12 bases between. CDR3 sequence: CASRPGGRYGYTF. The CDR3 region has the DNA TGTGCCAGCAGGCCCGGGGGCCGCTATGGCTACACCTTC.

V gene TRBV21-1 combines with J gene TRBJ1-2. TRBV21-1 is marked as a pseudogene. This CDR3 has 16 amino acids. CDR3 residues: CASTQGRTTFAYGYTF. CDR3 sequence (DNA): TGTGCCAGCACCCAGGGACGGACTACATTTGCCTATGGCTACACCTTC.

The sample holds many counts of this clonotype. The chain joins TRBV5-4 to TRBJ2-7; no reliable D call. Trimming took off 3 bases at V and 3 bases at J, with 4 bases between the two ends. This CDR3 region has 11 residues. Germline V gene sequence: CDR1 SGHNT, CDR2 YYREEE (reference sequence). Here the CDR3 DNA reads TGTGCCAGCAGCTCTCACTACGAGCAGTACTTC. This sequence encodes CASSSHYEQYF.

The chain recombines TRBV5-1 with TRBJ2-3; no definite D call. Deletions cut 6 bases from V and 2 bases from J, with 16 bases between. The CDR3 runs to 15 residues. The germline gives CDR1 SGHRS, CDR2 YFSETQ. In nucleotides, the CDR3 is TGCGCCAGCACTTTAGGAACTTTCTCCACAGATACGCAGTATTTT. This translates into CASTLGTFSTDTQYF.

Only a few counts were recorded for this clonotype. The chain combines TRBV10-3 with TRBJ2-1; a weak D match, TRBD2 (7 bases). CDR1 and CDR2 from the germline V gene are ENHRY and SYGVKD. Trimming took 3 bases from V and 5 from J, leaving 17 bases between them. This CDR3 has 16 residues. CDR3 sequence (DNA): TGTGCCATCAGTGATTTCGAGGGGGGGATGGACAATGAGCAGTTCTTC. Its translation is CAISDFEGGMDNEQFF.

This clonotype came up a few times. V is TRBV11-2 and J is TRBJ2-7; D may be TRBD2 (5 bases). Germline V gene data show CDR1 as SGHAT and CDR2 as FQNNGV. V was clipped by 8 bases and J by 2 bases, with 10 bases between them. The CDR3 consists of 12 residues. The CDR3 nucleotides are TGTGCCAGCCTGGGAGCCGCCTACGAGCAGTACTTC. This encodes CASLGAAYEQYF. Filled out from reference TRBV11-2 and TRBJ2-7, the complete variable domain reads EAGVAQSPRYKIIEKRQSVAFWCNPISGHATLYWYQQILGQGPKLLIQFQNNGVVDDSQLPKDRFSAERLKGVDSTLKIQPAKLEDSAVYLCASLGAAYEQYFGPGTRLTVT.

This chain uses TRBV7-3 with TRBJ2-3; 8 bases map to TRBD1. This CDR3 region has 15 residues. Looked up from germline, CDR1 is SGHTA and CDR2 is FQGTGA. After removal of 5 bases from V and 3 bases from J, the junction contained 7 bases not matched to a gene. This CDR3 reads CASSPRTGNTDTQYF. CDR3 nucleotides: TGTGCCAGCAGCCCCCGGACAGGGAATACAGATACGCAGTATTTT.

This clonotype was seen more than once but under ten times. DNA for the CDR3: TGCGCCAGCAGCCCAAGGACTAGCGGGCAAACCTACGAGCAGTACTTC. This gives the protein CASSPRTSGQTYEQYF. This chain uses TRBV5-1 with TRBJ2-7; TRBD2 matches 11 bases. The CDR3 spans 16 residues. V dropped 4 bases and J dropped 2; count of bases not matched to a gene: 8. CDR1 is SGHRS, CDR2 YFSETQ, per germline.

This clonotype was counted between two and nine times. The chain has TRBV6-2 or TRBV6-3 and TRBJ2-1, with D hard to call. The CDR3 extends over 14 amino acids. Trimming cost V 5 bases and J 6 bases, with 14 bases left between them. Germline-derived CDR1 and CDR2 are MNHEY and SVGEGT. The DNA for the CDR3 is TGTGCCAGCAGTAAGAGTGGAGCGCGCAATGAGCAGTTCTTC. Residues: CASSKSGARNEQFF.

The chain carries TRBV5-1 and TRBJ2-2, with D possibly being TRBD1 (6 bases). The V end lost 4 bases, the J end lost 4 bases, and 14 bases lay between the germline ends. Per germline, CDR1 SGHRS and CDR2 YFSETQ. This CDR3 is built from 15 residues. The CDR3 DNA sequence: TGCGCCAGCAGCCAATCGGACAGCTTCACCGGGGAGCTGTTTTTT. Protein product: CASSQSDSFTGELFF.

The genes are TRBV6-1 and TRBJ2-3; TRBD1 matches at 8 bases. This CDR3 comprises 15 residues. J was trimmed by 2 bases and V by 1 base; bases with no gene match: 2. Germline V CDR1 and CDR2: MNHNS, SASEGT. CDR3 protein: CASSEGQGATDTQYF. CDR3 coding DNA: TGTGCCAGCAGTGAAGGGCAGGGGGCCACAGATACGCAGTATTTT.

A few counts support this clonotype. V usage is TRBV20-1 and J usage is TRBJ2-1; TRBD1 aligns across 8 bases. This CDR3 is built from 14 residues. V trimming: 2 bases; J trimming: 6 bases; junction bases outside the gene matches: 6. Germline lookup yields CDR1 DFQATT and CDR2 SNEGSKA (reference sequence). CDR3 sequence (DNA): TGCAGTGCTAGATCCGGGACAGGTTTCAATGAGCAGTTCTTC. The encoded protein is CSARSGTGFNEQFF.

The chain employs TRBV19 and TRBJ2-7; D is ambiguous. With 4 bases removed from V and 7 bases from J, the gap between germline ends came to 14 bases. CDR1 LNHDA and CDR2 SQIVND come from the germline V gene (reference sequence). The CDR3 covers 13 residues. Written as DNA, the CDR3 is TGTGCCAGTAGTAAGAGAGGATCACGAGAGCAGTACTTC. Protein product: CASSKRGSREQYF.

The chain couples TRBV20-1 to TRBJ2-3; 10 nucleotides match TRBD2. The CDR3 consists of 12 residues. After removal of 6 bases from V and 11 bases from J, the junction contained 8 bases not matched to a gene. CDR1 and CDR2 from the germline V gene are DFQATT and SNEGSKA (reference sequence). The CDR3 DNA reads as TGCAGTGCCACAGCGGGGGGGCAGTTGCAGTATTTT. Residues: CSATAGGQLQYF.

This clonotype was detected only a few times. This chain uses TRBV5-6 with TRBJ2-3, with 8 positions matching TRBD1. The V and J ends lost 2 bases and 0 bases, in that order; junction bases with no gene match: 2. The germline gives CDR1 SGHDT, CDR2 YYEEEE. The CDR3 runs 15 residues. CDR3 sequence (DNA): TGTGCCAGCAGCTTTACAGGGGGAAGCACAGATACGCAGTATTTT. Protein sequence: CASSFTGGSTDTQYF.

The V and J genes are TRBV2 and TRBJ2-6; D remains unclear. The CDR3 is 12 amino acids. V lost 8 bases and J lost 9, with 11 bases in between. CDR1 SNHLY and CDR2 FYNNEI come from the germline V gene. Written as DNA, the CDR3 is TGTGCCAGCGTCCAGTGGGGCAACGTCCTGACTTTC. Translated: CASVQWGNVLTF. Based on the CDR3 plus reference TRBV2 and TRBJ2-6, the full variable domain is EPEVTQTPSHQVTQMGQEVILRCVPISNHLYFYWYRQILGQKVEFLVSFYNNEISEKSEIFDDQFSVERPDGSNFTLKIRSTKLEDSAMYFCASVQWGNVLTFGAGSRLTVL.

The chain carries TRBV6-2 or TRBV6-3 and TRBJ2-5, with 10 nucleotides matching TRBD1. V dropped 0 bases and J dropped 5; count of bases not matched to a gene: 12. This CDR3 has 18 amino acids. The germline gives CDR1 MNHEY, CDR2 SVGEGT. The CDR3 here is CASSYSISRDRGRETQYF. For the CDR3, the DNA is TGTGCCAGCAGTTACTCGATTTCTCGGGACAGGGGTCGGGAGACCCAGTACTTC.

The rearrangement uses TRBV7-8 and TRBJ1-1, with a weak D call TRBD1 (6 bases). Germline loops: CDR1 SGHVS, CDR2 FQNEAQ. V lost 6 bases to trimming and J lost 0 bases, with 11 bases between them. The CDR3 is made up of 14 amino acids. The CDR3 region is CASRREGVNTEAFF. In DNA, the CDR3 is TGTGCCAGCAGGAGAGAGGGGGTGAACACTGAAGCTTTCTTT.

This clonotype was observed a single time. V and J are TRBV5-1 and TRBJ2-3; 11 positions agree with TRBD2. The CDR3 is 16 amino acids. V trimming: 6 bases; J trimming: 3 bases; junction bases outside the gene matches: 9. CDR1 is SGHRS, CDR2 YFSETQ, per germline. The CDR3 reads CASTTLAGVRTDTQYF. The CDR3 bases are TGCGCCAGCACCACACTAGCGGGAGTGAGGACAGATACGCAGTATTTT. Full variable domain (remainder filled in from reference TRBV5-1 and TRBJ2-3): KAGVTQTPRYLIKTRGQQVTLSCSPISGHRSVSWYQQTPGQGLQFLFEYFSETQRNKGNFPGRFSGRQFSNSRSEMNVSTLELGDSALYLCASTTLAGVRTDTQYFGPGTRLTVL.

The genes are TRBV11-1 and TRBJ2-1, with D unclear. The CDR3 covers 21 residues. Trimming took off 4 bases at V and 0 bases at J, with 28 bases between the two ends. CDR1 and CDR2 from the germline V gene are SGHAT and FQDESV (reference sequence). Written as DNA, the CDR3 is TGTGCCAGCAGCTCGGACCAGGCGACCGTACGTAGTCTCAACTCCTACAATGAGCAGTTCTTC. Translation: CASSSDQATVRSLNSYNEQFF.

The chain joins TRBV4-2 to TRBJ2-3; 8 bases are a match to TRBD2. The CDR3 extends over 19 amino acids. Germline lookup yields CDR1 LGHNA and CDR2 YNFKEQ. With V trimmed by 0 bases and J by 3 bases, 14 bases remained unmatched. The CDR3 loop reads CASSQDLIRAAGATDTQYF. For the CDR3, the DNA is TGTGCCAGCAGCCAAGATCTGATACGCGCAGCGGGGGCAACAGATACGCAGTATTTT.

V gene TRBV6-2 or TRBV6-3 combines with J gene TRBJ2-7, with D hard to call. From germline, CDR1 is MNHEY and CDR2 SVGEGT. V was cut by 8 bases and J by 2 bases, with 16 bases left in between. The CDR3 runs 14 residues. The CDR3 here is CASLTTWEPYEQYF. For the CDR3, the DNA is TGTGCCAGCCTCACTACGTGGGAACCCTACGAGCAGTACTTC.